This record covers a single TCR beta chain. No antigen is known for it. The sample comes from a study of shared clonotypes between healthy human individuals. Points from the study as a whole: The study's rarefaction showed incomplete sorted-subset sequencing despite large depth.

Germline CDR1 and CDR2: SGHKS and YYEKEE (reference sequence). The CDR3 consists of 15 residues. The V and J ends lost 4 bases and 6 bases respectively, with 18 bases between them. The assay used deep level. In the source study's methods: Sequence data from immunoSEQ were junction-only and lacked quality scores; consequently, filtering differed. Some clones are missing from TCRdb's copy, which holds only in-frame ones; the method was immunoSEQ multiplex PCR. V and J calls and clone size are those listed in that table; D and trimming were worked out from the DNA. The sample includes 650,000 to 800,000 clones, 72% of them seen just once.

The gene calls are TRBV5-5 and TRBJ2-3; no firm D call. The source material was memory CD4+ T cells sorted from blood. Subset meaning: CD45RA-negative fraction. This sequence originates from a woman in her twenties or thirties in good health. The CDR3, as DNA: TGTGCCAGCAGCCTCGGGCCCTATGGGGTGGATACGCAGTATTTT. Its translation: CASSLGPYGVDTQYF.